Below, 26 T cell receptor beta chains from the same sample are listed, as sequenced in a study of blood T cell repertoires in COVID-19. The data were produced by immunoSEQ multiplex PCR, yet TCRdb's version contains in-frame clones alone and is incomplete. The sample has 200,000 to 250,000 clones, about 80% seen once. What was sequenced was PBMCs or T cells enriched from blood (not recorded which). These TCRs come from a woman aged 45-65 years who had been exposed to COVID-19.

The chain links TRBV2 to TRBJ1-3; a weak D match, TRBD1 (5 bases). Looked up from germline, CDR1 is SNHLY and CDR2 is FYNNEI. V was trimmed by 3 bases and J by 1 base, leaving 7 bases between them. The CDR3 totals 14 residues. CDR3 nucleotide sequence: TGTGCCAGCAGTGAGGCAGGGTCTGGAAACACCATATATTTT. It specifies CASSEAGSGNTIYF.

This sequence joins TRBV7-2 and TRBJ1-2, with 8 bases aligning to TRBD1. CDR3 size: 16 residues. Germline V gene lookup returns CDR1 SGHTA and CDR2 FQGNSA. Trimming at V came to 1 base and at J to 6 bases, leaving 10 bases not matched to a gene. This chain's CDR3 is CASSLGRNQGADGYTF. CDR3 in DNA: TGTGCCAGCAGCTTAGGTCGAAATCAGGGGGCCGATGGCTACACCTTC.

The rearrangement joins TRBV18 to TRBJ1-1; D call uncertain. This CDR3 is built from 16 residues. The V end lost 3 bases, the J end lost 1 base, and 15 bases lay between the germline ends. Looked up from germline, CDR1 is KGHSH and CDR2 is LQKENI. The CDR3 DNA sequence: TGTGCCAGCTCACCGAACCAGGAAAACACGAACACTGAAGCTTTCTTT. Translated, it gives CASSPNQENTNTEAFF.

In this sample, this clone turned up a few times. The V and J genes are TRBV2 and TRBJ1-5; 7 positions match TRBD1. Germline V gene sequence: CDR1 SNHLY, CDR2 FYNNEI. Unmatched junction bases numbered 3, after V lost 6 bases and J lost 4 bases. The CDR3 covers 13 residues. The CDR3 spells CASSRDRNQPQHF. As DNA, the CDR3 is TGTGCCAGCAGCCGGGACAGAAATCAGCCCCAGCATTTT.

CDR3 in DNA: TGTGCCAGCAGCTACGCCGGCGTCCGGGTCTACACCTTC. Protein product: CASSYAGVRVYTF. The rearrangement joins TRBV5-4 to TRBJ1-2; D is unclear. The CDR3 sequence is 13 residues long. V lost 3 bases, J lost 10 bases, and 16 bases lay in between. Germline V lookup: CDR1 SGHNT, CDR2 YYREEE (reference sequence).

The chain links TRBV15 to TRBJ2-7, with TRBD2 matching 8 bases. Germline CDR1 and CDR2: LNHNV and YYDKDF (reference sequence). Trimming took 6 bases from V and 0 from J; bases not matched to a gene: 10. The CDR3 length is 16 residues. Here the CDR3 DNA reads TGTGCCACCAGTGCGGGGGGCGCGGGGAGCTCCTACGAGCAGTACTTC. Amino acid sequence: CATSAGGAGSSYEQYF.

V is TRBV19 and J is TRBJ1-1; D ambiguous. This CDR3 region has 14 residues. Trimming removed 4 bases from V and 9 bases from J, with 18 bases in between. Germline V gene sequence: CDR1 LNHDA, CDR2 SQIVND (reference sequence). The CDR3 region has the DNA TGTGCCAGTAGTACACCCGCGACACCGGGAAAAGCTTTCTTT. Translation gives CASSTPATPGKAFF.

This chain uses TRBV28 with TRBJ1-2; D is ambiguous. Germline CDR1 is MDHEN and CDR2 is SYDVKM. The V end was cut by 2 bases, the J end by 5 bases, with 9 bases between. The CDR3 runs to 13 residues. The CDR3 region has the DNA TGTGCCAGCAGTTTAGGGCTCAAGTATGGCTACACCTTC. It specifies CASSLGLKYGYTF.

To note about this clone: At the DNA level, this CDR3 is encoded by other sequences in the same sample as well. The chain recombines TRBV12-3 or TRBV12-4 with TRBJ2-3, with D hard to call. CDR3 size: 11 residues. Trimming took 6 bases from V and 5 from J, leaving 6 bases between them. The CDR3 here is CASSPRDTQYF. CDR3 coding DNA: TGTGCCAGCAGCCCCCGAGATACGCAGTATTTT.

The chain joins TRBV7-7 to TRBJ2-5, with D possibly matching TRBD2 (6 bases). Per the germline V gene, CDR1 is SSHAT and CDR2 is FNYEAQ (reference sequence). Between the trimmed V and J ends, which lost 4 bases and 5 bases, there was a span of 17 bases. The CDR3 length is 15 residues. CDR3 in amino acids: CASSSPGPGGETQYF. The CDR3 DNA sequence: TGTGCCAGCAGCTCCCCGGGCCCAGGAGGGGAGACCCAGTACTTC. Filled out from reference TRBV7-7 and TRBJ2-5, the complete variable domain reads GAGVSQSPRYKVTKRGQDVTLRCDPISSHATLYWYQQALGQGPEFLTYFNYEAQPDKSGLPSDRFSAERPEGSISTLTIQRTEQRDSAMYRCASSSPGPGGETQYFGPGTRLLVL.

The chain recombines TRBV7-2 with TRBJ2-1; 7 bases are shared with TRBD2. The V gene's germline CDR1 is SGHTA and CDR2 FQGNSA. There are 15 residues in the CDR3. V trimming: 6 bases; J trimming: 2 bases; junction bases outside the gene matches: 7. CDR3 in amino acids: CASRRGSPPYNEQFF. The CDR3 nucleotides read TGTGCCAGCAGGCGGGGGAGCCCCCCCTACAATGAGCAGTTCTTC.

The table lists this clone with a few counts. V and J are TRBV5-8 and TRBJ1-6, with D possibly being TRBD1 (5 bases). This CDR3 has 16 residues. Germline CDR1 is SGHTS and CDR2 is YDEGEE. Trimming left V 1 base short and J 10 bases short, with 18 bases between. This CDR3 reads CASSLLVQGGRSPLHF. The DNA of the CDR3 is TGTGCCAGCAGCTTGTTGGTCCAGGGAGGAAGATCACCCCTCCACTTT.

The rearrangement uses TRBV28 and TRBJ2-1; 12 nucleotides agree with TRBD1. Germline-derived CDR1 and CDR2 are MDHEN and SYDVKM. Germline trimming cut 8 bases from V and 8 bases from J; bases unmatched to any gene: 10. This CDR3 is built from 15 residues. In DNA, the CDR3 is TGTGCCAGCGAGGAGGGACAGGGGGCGCGCGATGAGCAGTTCTTC. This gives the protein CASEEGQGARDEQFF.

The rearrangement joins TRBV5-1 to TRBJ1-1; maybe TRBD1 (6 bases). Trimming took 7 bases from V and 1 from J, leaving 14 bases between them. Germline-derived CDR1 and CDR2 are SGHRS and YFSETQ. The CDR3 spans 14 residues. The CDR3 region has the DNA TGCGCCAGCCGAGGGGGACCGACGAACACTGAAGCTTTCTTT. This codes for CASRGGPTNTEAFF.

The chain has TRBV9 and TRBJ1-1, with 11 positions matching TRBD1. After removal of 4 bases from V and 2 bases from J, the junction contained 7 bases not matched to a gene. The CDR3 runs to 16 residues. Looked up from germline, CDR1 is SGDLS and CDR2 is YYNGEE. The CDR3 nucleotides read TGTGCCAGCAGCCCCCGGGACAGGGGGAGAAACACTGAAGCTTTCTTT. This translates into CASSPRDRGRNTEAFF.

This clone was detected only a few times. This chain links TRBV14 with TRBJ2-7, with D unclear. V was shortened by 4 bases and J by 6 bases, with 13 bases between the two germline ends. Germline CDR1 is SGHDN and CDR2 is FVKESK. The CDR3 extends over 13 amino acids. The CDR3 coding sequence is TGTGCCAGCAGCCGGGTACGGGTTTCCGAGCAGTACTTC. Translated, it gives CASSRVRVSEQYF.

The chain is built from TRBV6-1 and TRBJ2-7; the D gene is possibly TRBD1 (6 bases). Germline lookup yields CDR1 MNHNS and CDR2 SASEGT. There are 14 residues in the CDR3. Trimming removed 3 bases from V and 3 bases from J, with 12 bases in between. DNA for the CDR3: TGTGCCAGCAGTGAGTCCGGACAGTACTACGAGCAGTACTTC. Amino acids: CASSESGQYYEQYF.

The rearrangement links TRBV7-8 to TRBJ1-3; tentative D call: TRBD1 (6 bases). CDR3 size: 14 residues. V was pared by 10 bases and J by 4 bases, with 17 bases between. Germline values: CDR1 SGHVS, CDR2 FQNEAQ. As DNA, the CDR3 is TGTGCCACCACACCAGGGGCCATGGGAAACACCATATATTTT. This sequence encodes CATTPGAMGNTIYF. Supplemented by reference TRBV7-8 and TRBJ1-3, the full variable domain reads GAGVSQSPRYKVAKRGQDVALRCDPISGHVSLFWYQQALGQGPEFLTYFQNEAQLDKSGLPSDRFFAERPEGSVSTLKIQRTQQEDSAVYLCATTPGAMGNTIYFGEGSWLTVV.

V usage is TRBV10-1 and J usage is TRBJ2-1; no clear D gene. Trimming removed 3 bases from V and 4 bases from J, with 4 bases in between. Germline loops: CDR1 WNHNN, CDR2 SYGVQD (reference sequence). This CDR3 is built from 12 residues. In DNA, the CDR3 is TGCGCCAGCAGTGATACATACAATGAGCAGTTCTTC. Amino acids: CASSDTYNEQFF.

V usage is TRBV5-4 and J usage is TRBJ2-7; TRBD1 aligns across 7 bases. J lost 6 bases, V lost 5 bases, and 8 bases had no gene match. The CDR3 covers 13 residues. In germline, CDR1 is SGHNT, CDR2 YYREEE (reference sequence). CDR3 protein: CASRKVAGGEQYF. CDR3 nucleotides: TGTGCCAGCAGAAAAGTAGCAGGGGGCGAGCAGTACTTC.

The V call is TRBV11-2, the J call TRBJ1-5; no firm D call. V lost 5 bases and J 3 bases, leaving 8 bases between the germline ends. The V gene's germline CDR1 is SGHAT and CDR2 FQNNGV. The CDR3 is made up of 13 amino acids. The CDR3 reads CASSPADNQPQHF. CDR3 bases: TGTGCCAGCAGCCCTGCGGACAATCAGCCCCAGCATTTT.

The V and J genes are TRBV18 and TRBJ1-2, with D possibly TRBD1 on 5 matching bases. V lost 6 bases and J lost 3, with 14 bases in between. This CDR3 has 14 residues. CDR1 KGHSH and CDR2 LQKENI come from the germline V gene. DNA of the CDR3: TGTGCCAGCTCCTGGGCCAGGGAAGACTATGGCTACACCTTC. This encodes CASSWAREDYGYTF.

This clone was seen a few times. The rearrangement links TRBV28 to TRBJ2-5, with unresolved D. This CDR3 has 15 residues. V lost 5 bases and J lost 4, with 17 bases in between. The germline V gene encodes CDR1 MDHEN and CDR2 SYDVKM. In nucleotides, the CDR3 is TGTGCCAGCAGTCTCCCCAGGCTGGGTGGAGAGACCCAGTACTTC. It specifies CASSLPRLGGETQYF.

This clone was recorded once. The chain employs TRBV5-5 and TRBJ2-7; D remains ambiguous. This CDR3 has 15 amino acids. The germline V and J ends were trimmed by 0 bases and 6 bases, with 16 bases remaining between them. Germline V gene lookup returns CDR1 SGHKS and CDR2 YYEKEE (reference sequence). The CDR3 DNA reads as TGTGCCAGCAGCTTGGACCAGCGTGGTCTCCGCGAGCAGTACTTC. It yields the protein CASSLDQRGLREQYF.

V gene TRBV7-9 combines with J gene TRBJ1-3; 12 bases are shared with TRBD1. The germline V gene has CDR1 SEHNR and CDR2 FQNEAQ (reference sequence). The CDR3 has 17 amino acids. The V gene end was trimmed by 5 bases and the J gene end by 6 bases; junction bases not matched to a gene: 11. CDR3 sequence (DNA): TGTGCCAGCAGCCCCTACTTCGGGACAGGGGGCCTAAACACCATATATTTT. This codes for CASSPYFGTGGLNTIYF.

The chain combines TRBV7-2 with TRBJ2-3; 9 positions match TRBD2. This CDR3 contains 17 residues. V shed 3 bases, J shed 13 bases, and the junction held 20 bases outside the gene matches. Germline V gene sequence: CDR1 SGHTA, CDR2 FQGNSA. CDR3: CASSFRPPSGAEKGEYF. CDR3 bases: TGTGCCAGCAGCTTCCGTCCCCCTAGCGGGGCTGAGAAGGGGGAGTATTTT.